This T cell receptor beta chain emerged from a study of CD8+ T cells in alopecia areata. Study background: A regimen of oral tofacitinib, 5 to 10 mg twice daily, was given to treated patients. The protocol delivered tofacitinib for 6 to 18 months, then withdrew it for 6 months.

With respect to this clone: What it recognizes is unknown.

Alopecia areata patients had lesional scalp punch biopsies and peripheral blood taken from them. RNA, once extracted, was reverse transcribed into cDNA for use as the sequencing template. TCRdb's copy holds only in-frame clones and misses some; the assay was immunoSEQ multiplex PCR. The data hold roughly 11,000 clones, with about 59% observed a single time. Study conclusions and caveats: Scalp data also include sequences from resident alphabeta T cells of normal skin. Affected lesional scalp, above all in alopecia totalis/universalis, was more clonal than normal scalp.

V was pared by 6 bases and J by 0 bases, with 7 bases of the junction left unmatched. CDR1 MDHEN and CDR2 SYDVKM come from the germline V gene. The CDR3 loop spans 15 amino acids. The chain has TRBV28 and TRBJ2-7; TRBD1 matches 8 bases. The TCR was taken from a human donor with alopecia areata. Source material: skin. CDR3 nucleotides: TGTGCCAGCAGAGTGACAGGGGACAGCTCCTACGAGCAGTACTTC. This gives the protein CASRVTGDSSYEQYF.